These T cell receptor beta chains were read from a single sample in a study of technical replicates of blood from four donors. The method was immunoSEQ multiplex PCR; TCRdb's version includes in-frame clones alone and lacks a portion of them. The sample lists about 81,000 clones; 75% to 90% were seen once. Sequencing was performed on PBMCs. The receptors stem from a human donor in good health. Some clones in this sample may be carry-over from other donors' samples. Each CDR3 is given without its conserved first and last residue.

cdr3_aa j_call v_call
ATLNRGNTEAF TRBJ1-1 TRBV6-5
AWTNQRERYEQY TRBJ2-7 TRBV30
ASSLSGTGVNEQF TRBJ2-1 TRBV7-8
ASSQVLLAGSEQF TRBJ2-1 TRBV4-2
ASSHSPGTAVSYEQY TRBJ2-7 TRBV4-1
ASTGTAYEQY TRBJ2-7 TRBV2
ASSPNRGSNYGYT TRBJ1-2 TRBV2
ASSQRGDTQY TRBJ2-3 TRBV5-5
AISKDSFNQPQH TRBJ1-5 TRBV10-3
ASSGHTGELF TRBJ2-2 TRBV25-1
ASSQGWGGWGEKLF TRBJ1-4 TRBV4-1
ASTPTSGSYNEQF TRBJ2-1 TRBV11-2
ASRGLAGSNTQY TRBJ2-3 TRBV7-2
AISTGTSGGENIQY TRBJ2-4 TRBV10-3
ASSFSGGAQEQF TRBJ2-1 TRBV7-3
SVPGGTHEKLF TRBJ1-4 TRBV29-1
ASSYRDRLNEQY TRBJ2-7 TRBV11-2
ASSALPSSGANVLT TRBJ2-6 TRBV5-5
ATSSGTGYPEAF TRBJ1-1 TRBV15
ASSSSTRGYT TRBJ1-2 TRBV7-9
ASSLATSGGALMDEQF TRBJ2-1 TRBV7-2
ASSAGLYSNEQF TRBJ2-1 TRBV7-9
ASSESRQGLRSGNTIY TRBJ1-3 TRBV10-2
SVVPRGTTSSYEQY TRBJ2-7 TRBV29-1
ASSEGGAGLRAF TRBJ1-1 TRBV6-1
ASSRWGGRDPTDTQY TRBJ2-3 TRBV4-3
ASSSTSGLSDTQY TRBJ2-3 TRBV5-1